This paragraph reports one T cell receptor beta chain. The specificity of this receptor is unknown. A junction end diverges from the germline sequence, so it may reflect a read error. Donors were roughly 40 systemically healthy Caucasian individuals from Russia aged 6 to 90 years. Each donor gave around 9.5 milliliters of peripheral blood, collected into EDTA-treated Vacutainer tubes. Ficoll-Paque density-gradient centrifugation was used to isolate PBMCs, with at least 6 million obtained per sample. Trizol reagent was used to extract total RNA from the PBMCs, yielding at least 6 micrograms per sample. For every donor, an aliquot of PBMCs went through flow cytometry to measure the percentages of naive CD45RAhigh/CD27high T cells. This sample is part of a study of blood T cells in healthy people across ages (dated by TCRdb to between 2014 and 2017). Notes on the research overall: In model experiments, template switching captured roughly one uniquely barcoded TCR beta cDNA molecule for every two T cells. The study analyzed two additional independent replicas of 1 million unique cDNA reads from the same blood draw for two donors, one aged 18 to 29 and one aged 80 or older. Using deep sequencing normalized with unique cDNA molecular identifiers, the study measured how TCR beta repertoire diversity changes with age. To avoid experimental bias, donors of different ages were spread randomly across the sequencing lanes. The donors were split into four age groups: young (average 16 years), middle-aged (roughly 42), aged (roughly 65) and long-lived (more than 80). General conclusions and limits of the study: Because the CMV infection status of the donors was unknown, age-related changes in expanded clonotypes may potentially have been confounded. Bulk unsorted PBMC profiling prevented conclusive comparison of naive and antigen-experienced compartments. Observed TCR beta diversity per million T cells fell roughly linearly with age, and a significant reduction was already apparent by age around 40. Estimates of total diversity from one million sequenced T cells were regarded as lower bounds and underestimates. A strong correlation was found between observed TCR beta diversity and the percentage of naive T cells measured by flow cytometry. Compared with the aged group, the long-lived group had more naive CD4+ T cells, fewer expanded clones and increased TCR diversity, a pattern suggesting age selection.

CDR1 WSHSY and CDR2 SAAADI are derived from the germline V gene. Counted from cysteine to phenylalanine, this CDR3 has 15 amino acids. Of all the DNA, just the CDR3 is kept, 45 bases in frame from base 1. Library construction relied on 5' RACE. Sequencer: Illumina HiSeq 2500. The second PCR ran for roughly 7 to 11 cycles and used a J-beta primer mix along with a sample-barcoded 5' primer. A template-switch 5' adaptor carrying 12 random nucleotides introduced a unique molecular identifier onto each TCR beta cDNA molecule. At least 3 million CDR3-containing paired-end reads were obtained from each sample. First-strand cDNA synthesis was performed from all RNA using the Mint cDNA synthesis kit, with priming by a TRBC-specific oligonucleotide. Following uracil-DNA glycosylase treatment, a first 18-cycle PCR with universal primers M1SS and BC2_uni_R was performed on all cDNA. Concerning the study's data processing: Each sample was normalized by randomly selecting 1 million high-quality reads, each carrying a distinct molecular identifier. Instead of being binned into consensus sequences, reads that shared molecular identifiers were thrown out. MiTCR, set to a Q25 quality threshold and the strictest error-elimination algorithm, was used for CDR3 identification, clonotype clustering and error correction. A nonparametric unseen species model using Euler transformation provided a lower-bound estimate of total TCR beta diversity. TCRdb itself trimmed the public reads at Q25 with fastp, ran MiXCR and retained productive beta chains. Duplicate CDR3 protein sequences are folded into a single record with the most common DNA and genes. What appears here as the V and J calls and clone size reflects TCRdb's work, not the paper's. The sample table lists about 1.8 million distinct CDR3 sequences, roughly 49% of them with a count of one. The ten largest clones capture 2.1% of the sample.

The sample consisted of blood. This TCR was recovered from a woman aged 40-49 years in good health. The chain was built from TRBV10-2 and TRBJ2-7; 7 bases in the junction line up with TRBD1. CDR3 sequence: CASSEWGQLSYEQYF. Here is the DNA: TGCGCTAGCAGTGAGTGGGGACAGCTCTCCTACGAGCAGTACTTC.